This TCR beta chain was profiled in a study of blood T cell repertoires in COVID-19. The germline CDR1 and CDR2 sequences are LGHDT and YNNKEL (reference sequence). Trimming pared 4 bases from V and 8 bases from J, leaving 20 bases between. This CDR3 has 15 amino acids. Generated by immunoSEQ multiplex PCR, the TCRdb table keeps only in-frame clones and is missing some. The sample contains about 210,000 clones, approximately 87% of which appear only once. The sequencing input was peripheral blood. The TCR originated in an older woman with acute or convalescent COVID-19. The chain carries TRBV3-1 (or the pseudogene TRBV3-2) and TRBJ1-2; maybe TRBD1 (6 bases). The chain's CDR3 is CASSPFPMGQLGYTF. DNA for the CDR3: TGTGCCAGCAGCCCCTTTCCCATGGGACAACTCGGCTACACCTTC.